The entry below gives a single TCR beta chain sequence along with its context. The CDR3 sequence is 13 residues long. Trimming removed 7 bases from V and 5 bases from J, with 14 bases in between. Germline CDR1 reads SNHLY; CDR2 reads FYNNEI. The data were obtained in a study of T cell responses to AZD1222 COVID-19 vaccine. Data came from immunoSEQ multiplex PCR; TCRdb stores just in-frame clones and leaves some out. The repertoire has some 100,000 clones, roughly 89% of them found once; the top ten carry about 3.5%. The sequence came from an adult in good health. The source material was peripheral blood, sampled on day 0 of AZD1222 vaccination. This chain links TRBV2 with TRBJ2-5; D possibly corresponds to TRBD2 (6 bases). In nucleotides, the CDR3 is TGTGCCAGCACGGGGGAACGCGGGGAGACCCAGTACTTC. Residues: CASTGERGETQYF.